This T cell receptor beta chain stems from a study of cytomegalovirus exposure and HLA in healthy donors (dated by TCRdb to between 2016 and 2019). Describing the broader study: In an earlier analysis of roughly 500 of the donors, 250 to 300 Gb of sequence data and approximately 120 million unique TCR beta sequences from 180 million or so T cells were reported. An early release that covered about 640 HLA-typed donors contained approximately 300 gigabases of sequencing data and tens of millions of unique TCR sequences. Of the roughly 420 genotyped donors, approximately 80% were placed in the genetic ancestry cluster associated with self-reported Caucasian donors. The study aimed to test whether cataloging public T cell receptors could reveal signatures of past pathogen exposure. The study profiled the T cell repertoires of hundreds of subjects by immunosequencing and related them to cytomegalovirus serostatus. In addition to the first cohort of 666 subjects, a separate validation cohort of 130 or so different subjects was used. To predict cytomegalovirus infection status, the study brought together high-throughput TCR immunosequencing, statistical association of individual TCRs with disease status, and machine learning. To study patterns of TCR occurrence, a later analysis re-analyzed previously published TCR beta repertoires from around 660 donors and added high-resolution HLA genotyping. The later analysis used no new phenotypic data to find candidate immune exposures, relying instead on TCR beta sequences and their occurrence across donors. An earlier analysis of approximately 640 of the donors applied high-throughput TCR beta sequencing to assess whether each TCR beta V gene segment acted as functional or pseudogenic. Donor age, sex, ethnicity and CMV serostatus were collected together with the repertoire data. A later genetic analysis used genome-wide SNP genotypes for about 60% of the roughly 670 donors, treating that subset as a discovery cohort. Every repertoire in the discovery cohort had been generated on one and the same sequencing platform. Both class I and class II loci were covered by HLA typing, at four-digit resolution. Typing coverage varied by locus: about 629-630 donors for A, B, C, DRB1 and DQB1; under 550 for DQA1; about 570 for DPA1; 450 to 480 for DPB1. Because of strong linkage in the cohort, five DR-DQ haplotypes were treated as single units for association and clustering. On average, around 240,000 unique TCR beta nucleotide sequences were sequenced per donor among 300 to 500 genotyped donors of the cohort, with around 19% of those sequences being non-productive.

A word on this clone: Its recognized antigen is unknown. Per-nucleotide qualities are absent, and no much larger clonotype sits a single base away.

In total, about 650 healthy bone marrow donors made up the cohort. At the time of sampling, all cohort members were nominally healthy, though unrecorded immune exposures were likely present. The donor was CMV seropositive and was included in the group of 300 or so seropositive cohort members. Every donor gave a peripheral blood sample, and the peripheral blood mononuclear cells from that sample were used for TCR beta sequencing. Genomic DNA extraction from the blood cell samples was performed with the Qiagen DNeasy Blood Extraction Kit. Preparation of the library involved the immunoSEQ multiplex PCR assay. For the multiplex PCR, a mixture combining 60 forward primers for TCR Vbeta segments and 13 reverse primers for TCR Jbeta segments was used. Amplification of the CDR3 region of rearranged TCR beta genes was performed with a multiplex PCR assay on genomic DNA. On the Illumina HiSeq System, the amplified TCR beta libraries were sequenced as 87-base-pair reads. The paper's processing steps were these. A later analysis tallied roughly 78 million unique TCR beta chains across the 550 to 850 repertoires, and around 12 million of those chains were shared by two or more donors. Raw reads were error-corrected and collapsed into unique sequences with a nearest-neighbor algorithm that merged closely related sequences to remove PCR and sequencing errors. V, D and J gene segments were assigned by aligning CDR3 sequences to IMGT reference sequences. For a sequence to be retained, at least a six-nucleotide match to both a V gene segment and a J gene segment was required. A rearrangement was called productive if the CDR3 had no stop codons and remained in frame with V and J, and every other rearrangement was called non-productive. CDR3 was defined by IMGT convention, running from the second conserved V-encoded cysteine to the conserved J-encoded phenylalanine. In an earlier analysis of around 540 of the donors, sequences lacking an unambiguous match to a single V gene segment were excluded. In an earlier analysis of 587 of the donors, a V segment was called functional when productive rearrangements were above 56.7%, and segregating when the standard deviation between donors exceeded 5%. A statistical classification framework was developed to diagnose cytomegalovirus status using the catalog of TCR beta chain sequences. V and J gene assignment, in a later analysis, came from comparing TCR nucleotide sequences with IMGT/GENE-DB human TR gene sequences. Using the TCRdist pipeline, a later analysis assigned CDR3 sequences along with most-parsimonious VDJ recombination scenarios. A later analysis defined each TCR beta chain by its CDR3 amino acid sequence plus V-gene family, and excluded reads lacking a unique V-gene family. In a later analysis, 450 to 600 highly shared, low-generation-probability nucleotide sequences were removed to address suspected cross-contamination and a sequencing artifact. For each public chain, a later analysis derived a clonal expansion index from normalized ranks of inferred template counts within each repertoire. In a later analysis, generation probabilities were computed using a VDJ recombination model fitted to out-of-frame rearrangements, and the results were checked against IGoR. Hypergeometric tests were used in a later analysis to score TCR-TCR, TCR-HLA and TCR-CMV co-occurrence, with a repertoire-size bias correction applied to the TCR pairs. To estimate false discovery rates, a later analysis permuted the HLA or CMV assignments 20 times. In a later analysis, co-occurring TCRs were grouped using DBSCAN, with TCRdist sequence similarity added in when clustering inside HLA-allele-positive subsets. Repertoires with fewer than 30,000 or more than 120,000 public chains, plus five repertoires with anomalous nucleotide sharing, were excluded from co-occurrence clustering. What TCRdb holds here is the immuneACCESS table cut down to in-frame rearrangements. Part of the clones is not present; checked against another copy, under half of the missing clones reflect an unresolved V gene, and the others are unexplained. The V and J calls and the clone size are those of that table, but D and trimming were determined from the DNA. The sample has some 140,000 clones on record, around 80% of them singletons. About 13% of the sample is held by the ten biggest clonotypes.

Germline trimming: 4 bases from V, 0 bases from J; junction bases outside gene matches: 9. Taken from the germline V gene, the CDR1 and CDR2 loops are MRHNA and SNTAGT. CDR3 length: 16 amino acids, cysteine to phenylalanine. The read is trimmed to its CDR3 DNA, 48 bases read in frame from base 1. Here is what the overall study found, with its caveats: According to a later analysis, TCR association rates differed among HLA loci, with DRB1 alleles showing the most associated TCRs and HLA-C alleles showing the fewest. In an earlier analysis of a few hundred of the donors, most TCR beta V segments were observed in productive rearrangements about 87% or about 30% of the time, broadly matching IMGT annotations. Cytomegalovirus status was reported to be diagnosed by the classifier with high specificity and sensitivity in both the original and validation cohorts. In this cohort, only TCR beta chains were sequenced, and detectable features were limited by the absence of alpha or paired-chain data. The study listed 164 TCR beta chains as associated with cytomegalovirus. A further reported finding was that TCR beta sequences accurately predicted the HLA-A and HLA-B alleles for most subjects in the first cohort. HLA typing was unavailable for some donors at each locus, so association tests used only the typed subset. Several of the top co-occurrence clusters appeared to be linked to parvovirus B19, influenza, CMV and Epstein-Barr virus, according to a later analysis. According to a later genetic analysis, donors in an Asian-associated ancestry cluster had fewer N-insertions in productive TCRs than the approximately 670-donor mean. In a later analysis, most CMV-associated TCR beta chains were found to appear HLA-restricted, with HLA associations seemingly driven largely by CMV exposure. The 87-base-pair reads could not distinguish some IMGT-functional V segments, including TRBV6-2 and TRBV6-3, so those segments were excluded. A later genetic analysis associated a missense DCLRE1C variant with V-gene and J-gene trimming of TCR beta chains, and an independent cohort replicated the association. Linkage disequilibrium might explain the correlated functional status among segregating V segments, but an unknown experimental factor could not be excluded. According to the authors, the approach could potentially be generalized to other disease states and immunological phenotypes. Specific HLA alleles were associated with 16,951 TCR beta sequences at a false discovery rate of 0.05 in a later analysis. Presence/absence analyses assumed roughly uniform sequencing depth across donors, an assumption that may not hold. The sequencing pipeline was judged likely to have produced a cluster of highly shared sequence variants as a technical artifact. In a later analysis, HLA-associated TCR beta chains were found to be more clonally expanded and to have lower generation probabilities than equally common non-associated chains. In vitro tests confirmed that a few of the cytomegalovirus-associated TCR beta chains recognize cytomegalovirus antigens. The only immune exposure information available for the cohort was CMV serostatus. When HLA alleles, especially DR and DQ, strongly co-occurred, attributing TCR associations to individual alleles was difficult. While some public TCRs were present in many individuals, most TCR sequences turned up only very rarely across donors. Seventeen rarely observed V segments, including chromosome 9 orphons, were excluded from the earlier analysis of approximately 500 of the donors because counts were too low.

This receptor was taken from a man aged 30 to 45 in good health and CMV-seropositive. Sequencing used PBMCs. The chain is made from TRBV6-4 and TRBJ2-7; TRBD2 lines up with 7 middle nucleotides. The CDR3 has the sequence CASSAPPLAVSYEQYF. The bases are TGTGCCAGCAGTGCCCCTCCCCTAGCGGTCTCCTACGAGCAGTACTTC.